Listed below are T cell receptor beta chains from one sample, sequenced in a study of T cell responses to AZD1222 COVID-19 vaccine. TCRdb's copy holds only in-frame clones and misses some; the assay was immunoSEQ multiplex PCR. Seen here are around 210,000 clones, around 94% observed once, and the top ten hold over 1.5%. The sequencing used peripheral blood, collected 28 days after the second dose of the MenACWY control vaccine. The receptors derive from an adult who received the MenACWY meningococcal vaccine as a control. CDR3s include the opening cysteine and the closing phenylalanine or tryptophan.

>17|TRBJ1-3|TRBV9
CASSAPVRGRFGNTIYF
>15|TRBJ1-1|TRBV28
CASMRPSRINTEAFF
>13|TRBJ2-7|TRBV18
CASSSQGGYEQYF
>14|TRBJ1-2|TRBV9
CASSLLTGLHGYTF
>14|TRBJ1-4|TRBV9
CASSDGTGSKKLFF
>13|TRBJ2-7|TRBV6-1
CASSERGSYEQYF
>17|TRBJ2-2|TRBV19
CASSYKDRTGSTGELFF
>14|TRBJ1-6|TRBV5-1
CASSPGTGDSPLHF
>19|TRBJ1-3|TRBV7-2
CASSSLPPGQGSPGNTIYF
>17|TRBJ1-2|TRBV3-1/TRBV3-2
CASSQGLGIGANYGYTF
>13|TRBJ1-3|TRBV6-5
CASSYDMGNTIYF
>16|TRBJ1-3|TRBV5-4
CASSLTLTGAGNTIYF
>14|TRBJ1-1|TRBV21-1
CASSSDRDDTEAFF
>11|TRBJ2-3|TRBV29-1
CSGLLGNTQYF
>17|TRBJ1-2|TRBV28
CASSLDARGGSNYGYTF
>15|TRBJ2-7|TRBV19
CASSHIGTGSYEQYF